This T cell receptor (beta chain) is drawn from a study of shared clonotypes between healthy human individuals. General study points: Clonotype sharing among donors, it was expected, would be affected by sequencing depth.

TCRdb keeps only in-frame clones here, not all; method: immunoSEQ multiplex PCR. This repertoire shows 2 million to 2.5 million clones, approximately 93% found once; its top ten account for 0.39%. This clone was seen just once. What it recognizes is unknown. The receptor was isolated from a man in his late teens or twenties in good health. Some clones in this sample may be carry-over from other donors' samples. The sample comprised naive CD4+ T cells from PBMCs. Indicated subset: CD45RA+ positively selected.

CDR3 protein: CASSSPDRANTGELFF. The DNA of the CDR3 is TGTGCCAGCAGTTCGCCGGACCGCGCGAACACCGGGGAGCTGTTTTTT. The V and J genes are TRBV28 and TRBJ2-2; D gene unclear. The CDR3 spans 16 residues. V lost 4 bases and J 0 bases, leaving 12 bases between the germline ends. In germline, CDR1 is MDHEN, CDR2 SYDVKM.